Each of the 10 T cell receptor beta chains below was sequenced from the same sample in a study of control samples from healthy donors and cancer patients. Assay used: immunoSEQ multiplex PCR; TCRdb lists only in-frame clones, some missing. The sample consists of over 200,000 clones, more than 65% of them appearing once. Sequenced input: PBMCs. These receptors were taken from an older woman with lung cancer.

This chain links TRBV5-4 with TRBJ2-5, with 9 bases lining up with TRBD2. The junction had 4 bases not matched to a gene; V was cut back by 5 bases and J by 2 bases. Germline CDR1 SGHNT, CDR2 YYREEE (reference sequence). The CDR3 extends over 14 amino acids. The CDR3 sequence: CASSTGLAQETQYF. CDR3 DNA: TGTGCCAGCAGTACCGGACTAGCGCAAGAGACCCAGTACTTC.

The V and J genes are TRBV2 and TRBJ1-4; 7 positions match TRBD1. V gave up 5 bases and J gave up 5 bases; unmatched junction bases: 14. CDR3 length equals 17 residues. Germline loops: CDR1 SNHLY, CDR2 FYNNEI. CDR3 nucleotide sequence: TGTGCCAGCAGTTTTTACGCCGCGACAGGGCCCAATGAAAAACTGTTTTTT. This gives the protein CASSFYAATGPNEKLFF.

The chain links TRBV28 to TRBJ2-1; 7 bases are a match to TRBD1. Germline lookup yields CDR1 MDHEN and CDR2 SYDVKM. Losses at the gene ends were 6 bases for V and 6 bases for J; bases not matched to a gene: 8. The CDR3 length is 14 residues. CDR3 in amino acids: CASRTGTAPNEQFF. Written as DNA, the CDR3 is TGTGCCAGCAGGACCGGGACAGCCCCCAATGAGCAGTTCTTC.

This chain links TRBV7-9 with TRBJ1-4; D uncertain. The CDR3 length is 15 residues. The germline gives CDR1 SEHNR, CDR2 FQNEAQ (reference sequence). Deletions cut 1 base from V and 7 bases from J, with 13 bases between. The CDR3, as DNA: TGTGCCAGCAGCTTAGAACGGCACCGCGGTGAAAAACTGTTTTTT. Its protein is CASSLERHRGEKLFF.

This clone showed up just once. The chain uses TRBV5-1 and TRBJ2-3; 8 nucleotides line up with TRBD2. Germline V gene lookup returns CDR1 SGHRS and CDR2 YFSETQ. This CDR3 region has 14 residues. The CDR3 DNA follows: TGCCCCCCCAACGACGGGGGGGCGACAGATACGCAGTATTTT. It is translated as CPPNDGGATDTQYF.

The chain combines TRBV7-9 with TRBJ2-3; D is undetermined. V was clipped by 3 bases and J by 2 bases, with 9 bases between them. This CDR3 region has 14 residues. CDR1 and CDR2 (germline): SEHNR, FQNEAQ (reference sequence). CDR3 DNA: TGTGCCAGCAGCTTTGGGCGGTACACAGATACGCAGTATTTT. It yields the protein CASSFGRYTDTQYF. Looking up the rest from reference TRBV7-9 and TRBJ2-3 gives the full variable domain: DTGVSQNPRHKITKRGQNVTFRCDPISEHNRLYWYRQTLGQGPEFLTYFQNEAQLEKSRLLSDRFSAERPKGSFSTLEIQRTEQGDSAMYLCASSFGRYTDTQYFGPGTRLTVL.

This clone was detected once. The chain links TRBV6-5 to TRBJ1-4; D perhaps matches TRBD1 (5 bases). Trimming removed 4 bases at V and 7 bases at J, with 13 bases between. The CDR3 extends over 14 amino acids. The germline V gene encodes CDR1 MNHEY and CDR2 SVGAGI. The CDR3 DNA reads as TGTGCCAGCAGTTGGGGAGGGACGGCTGAAAAACTGTTTTTT. It yields the protein CASSWGGTAEKLFF.

J is TRBJ1-5 and V is TRBV4-2, with D unresolved. CDR1 and CDR2 (germline): LGHNA, YNFKEQ. This CDR3 has 15 amino acids. The V and J ends lost 1 base and 5 bases respectively, with 12 bases between them. The CDR3 DNA reads as TGTGCCAGCAGCCAAGTAGCGGGAGAGTATCAGCCCCAGCATTTT. This sequence encodes CASSQVAGEYQPQHF.

This clone was detected only once. The chain is built from TRBV28 and TRBJ2-5; D might be TRBD1 (5 bases). Germline CDR1 MDHEN, CDR2 SYDVKM. The V end lost 3 bases, the J end lost 7 bases, and 15 bases lay between the germline ends. The CDR3 runs 14 residues. CDR3 sequence reads: CASSFVGAPRTQYF. The CDR3 region has the DNA TGTGCCAGCAGTTTCGTTGGGGCCCCTAGGACCCAGTACTTC.

V and J are TRBV3-1 (or the pseudogene TRBV3-2) and TRBJ1-6; no definite D call. Germline lookup yields CDR1 LGHDT and CDR2 YNNKEL (reference sequence). With 0 bases removed from V and 13 bases from J, the gap between germline ends came to 19 bases. The CDR3 is made up of 16 amino acids. As DNA, the CDR3 is TGTGCCAGCAGCCAAGATACGGCGGGGTTGGGCTCCCCCCTCCACTTT. Amino acid sequence: CASSQDTAGLGSPLHF.